This record looks at one T cell receptor beta chain sequence and its context. Its target is unknown. This specimen belongs to a study of blood T cells in healthy people across ages. Germline assignment: CDR1 SGHTA and CDR2 FQGNSA. The CDR3 totals 15 residues. The study, taken as a whole, reports: Estimates of diversity drawn from one million T cells were considered underestimates.

Primed by a sample-barcoded 5' primer and a J-beta primer mix, a second PCR proceeded for about 6 to 12 cycles. Per-sample output comprised a minimum of 2.5 million paired-end reads containing CDR3. TCRdb re-called the 5' RACE reads through MiXCR, storing one row per CDR3 protein. The table lists roughly 1,300,000 distinct CDR3 sequences, 59% of them singletons, with 6.5% to 8% in the top ten. This receptor was taken from a man aged 18 to 30 in good health. This chain uses TRBV7-2 with TRBJ2-7, with 8 bases matching TRBD1. The J call may be mistaken, given a closer DNA end match to TRBJ2-5. The specimen was blood. In DNA, the CDR3 is TGTGCCAGCAGGCCAGGGGGCGCGGTGTGGGAGACCCAGTACTTC. This gives the protein CASRPGGAVWETQYF.